These 27 T cell receptor beta chains were sequenced from one sample in a study of control samples from healthy donors and cancer patients. Some clones are missing from TCRdb's copy, which holds only in-frame ones; the method was immunoSEQ multiplex PCR. The sample shows some 90,000 clones, roughly 89% of them seen only once. The source material was blood. The source is a woman aged 55-75 years in good health.

The J gene is TRBJ1-5, the V gene TRBV14; D gene uncertain. This CDR3 is 20 amino acids long. Germline V gene data show CDR1 as SGHDN and CDR2 as FVKESK. V shed 4 bases and J shed 2 bases, with 27 bases lying between them. CDR3 sequence reads: CASSPLEVTSLKSGNQPQHF. Written as DNA, the CDR3 is TGTGCCAGCAGCCCTCTCGAAGTCACCTCGCTCAAGTCGGGCAATCAGCCCCAGCATTTT.

The rearrangement joins TRBV4-1 to TRBJ2-3; 9 nucleotides match TRBD1. This CDR3 is 16 amino acids long. Germline V gene sequence: CDR1 MGHRA, CDR2 YSYEKL. J gave up 4 bases and V 4 bases, and 9 bases lay outside the gene matches. CDR3 in DNA: TGCGCCAGCAGCCTAGGGGGACAGGGATTAGCAGATACGCAGTATTTT. Protein sequence: CASSLGGQGLADTQYF.

V is TRBV5-1 and J is TRBJ2-5, with 10 bases aligning to TRBD1. Germline V gene data show CDR1 as SGHRS and CDR2 as YFSETQ. The CDR3 is 19 residues long. V dropped 2 bases and J dropped 5; count of bases not matched to a gene: 18. The CDR3 is CASSLLRGQGPLMVETQYF. CDR3 DNA: TGCGCCAGCAGCTTATTACGGGGACAGGGGCCGCTGATGGTGGAGACCCAGTACTTC.

This chain links TRBV10-1 with TRBJ2-3, with D perhaps matching TRBD1 (6 bases). The germline V gene has CDR1 WNHNN and CDR2 SYGVQD (reference sequence). V was pared by 2 bases and J by 1 base, with 10 bases between. CDR3 length: 15 amino acids. In DNA, the CDR3 is TGCGCCAGCAGTGAGGCGGCAGGGGGCACAGATACGCAGTATTTT. It translates to CASSEAAGGTDTQYF.

The genes are TRBV11-2 and TRBJ2-5, with D possibly matching TRBD2 (5 bases). The germline V gene encodes CDR1 SGHAT and CDR2 FQNNGV. The length of the CDR3 is 14 residues. V shed 5 bases and J shed 4 bases, with 14 bases lying between them. CDR3 in amino acids: CASSPERAGETQYF. In nucleotides, the CDR3 is TGTGCCAGCAGCCCCGAGAGGGCGGGAGAGACCCAGTACTTC.

The chain carries TRBV6-1 and TRBJ2-5; 8 positions match TRBD1. The V gene's germline CDR1 is MNHNS and CDR2 SASEGT. The junction had 6 bases not matched to a gene; V was cut back by 1 base and J by 5 bases. The CDR3 length is 15 residues. CDR3 residues: CASSEGTGPRETQYF. The CDR3 DNA reads TGTGCCAGCAGTGAAGGGACAGGGCCCCGGGAGACCCAGTACTTC.

This clone was recorded a few times. The chain has TRBV6-5 and TRBJ1-2; no definite D call. Germline CDR1 and CDR2: MNHEY and SVGAGI. V was pared by 6 bases and J by 8 bases, with 13 bases between. This CDR3 comprises 12 residues. The CDR3 protein is CASRDTWEGYTF. The CDR3 DNA reads as TGTGCCAGCAGGGATACCTGGGAGGGCTACACCTTC.

This chain uses TRBV3-1 (or the pseudogene TRBV3-2) with TRBJ2-2; 7 bases line up with TRBD1. The CDR3 runs 14 residues. Germline trimming cut 2 bases from V and 7 bases from J; bases unmatched to any gene: 4. CDR1 is LGHDT, CDR2 YNNKEL, per germline (reference sequence). The CDR3 sequence: CASSQLGGHGELFF. The DNA for the CDR3 is TGTGCCAGCAGCCAACTAGGGGGCCACGGGGAGCTGTTTTTT.

This clone has a handful of counts. V is TRBV6-6 and J is TRBJ1-2, with 7 bases that match TRBD1. The CDR3 runs 13 residues. Germline V gene sequence: CDR1 MNHNY, CDR2 SVGAGI (reference sequence). V lost 9 bases and J lost 4; bases outside the gene matches: 8. This CDR3 is CASNPGTVYGYTF. The CDR3 DNA follows: TGTGCCAGTAACCCCGGGACAGTCTATGGCTACACCTTC.

The genes are TRBV28 and TRBJ2-7; D might be TRBD1 (8 bases). Germline values: CDR1 MDHEN, CDR2 SYDVKM. V lost 8 bases and J lost 0, with 14 bases in between. This CDR3 has 14 residues. This CDR3 reads CASGTGGDSYEQYF. The CDR3 region has the DNA TGTGCCAGCGGAACAGGGGGGGACTCCTACGAGCAGTACTTC.

The J gene is TRBJ2-3, the V gene TRBV15; D not certain. Trimming cost V 0 bases and J 7 bases, with 11 bases left between them. The V gene's germline CDR1 is LNHNV and CDR2 YYDKDF (reference sequence). The CDR3 runs 14 residues. In DNA form, the CDR3 reads TGTGCCACCAGCAGAGATAATGGCCGAAATACGCAGTATTTT. It codes for CATSRDNGRNTQYF.

This clone was detected a few times. The genes are TRBV5-1 and TRBJ1-4; no clear D. The ends were cut back, 2 bases at V and 7 bases at J, with 15 bases in the middle. The CDR3 runs to 15 residues. The germline gives CDR1 SGHRS, CDR2 YFSETQ. The DNA for the CDR3 is TGCGCCAGCAGCTTTAACAGTGAATCGGGTGAAAAACTGTTTTTT. It codes for CASSFNSESGEKLFF.

V gene TRBV27 combines with J gene TRBJ1-4, with TRBD1 matching 9 bases. This CDR3 has 12 residues. V gave up 5 bases and J gave up 11 bases; unmatched junction bases: 3. Germline assignment: CDR1 MNHEY and CDR2 SMNVEV (reference sequence). CDR3 amino acids: CASSVTGGKLFF. DNA of the CDR3: TGTGCCAGCAGTGTGACAGGGGGTAAACTGTTTTTT.

The rearrangement joins TRBV29-1 to TRBJ1-2, with D possibly being TRBD1 (5 bases). The CDR3 loop spans 13 amino acids. V shed 2 bases and J shed 5 bases, with 12 bases lying between them. CDR1 is SQVTM, CDR2 ANQGSEA, per germline. Here the CDR3 DNA reads TGCAGCGTTGAAACCGGACAAGGGTATGGCTACACCTTC. Its translation is CSVETGQGYGYTF.

This chain's CDR3 is CASSGQGNTEAFF. Here the CDR3 DNA reads TGTGCCAGCAGTGGGCAGGGGAACACTGAAGCTTTCTTT. This chain uses TRBV25-1 with TRBJ1-1, with D possibly matching TRBD1 (5 bases). Germline V gene data show CDR1 as MGHDK and CDR2 as SYGVNS. The CDR3 is 13 amino acids. V was trimmed by 4 bases and J by 1 base, leaving 7 bases between them.

The V gene is TRBV30, the J gene TRBJ2-3; TRBD2 agrees at 8 bases. CDR1 is GTSNPN, CDR2 SVGIG, per germline (reference sequence). CDR3 size: 13 residues. Trimming at V came to 4 bases and at J to 6 bases, leaving 6 bases not matched to a gene. Written as DNA, the CDR3 is TGTGCCTGGAACAGCGGGGGAGGCGATACGCAGTATTTT. This encodes CAWNSGGGDTQYF.

The chain is built from TRBV3-1 (or the pseudogene TRBV3-2) and TRBJ2-5; D unresolved. The V gene lost 3 bases and the J gene lost 4 bases, with 12 bases spanning the gap. CDR1 is LGHDT, CDR2 YNNKEL, per germline (reference sequence). The CDR3 spans 14 residues. CDR3 residues: CASSHSGDGETQYF. The CDR3 nucleotides read TGTGCCAGCAGCCATTCTGGCGACGGAGAGACCCAGTACTTC.

J is TRBJ2-1 and V is TRBV7-3; weak D call: TRBD1 (6 bases). V was pared by 2 bases and J by 3 bases, with 8 bases between. Germline loops: CDR1 SGHTA, CDR2 FQGTGA. The CDR3 spans 14 residues. The CDR3 sequence is CASSLGGGYNEQFF. CDR3 in DNA: TGTGCCAGCAGCTTAGGGGGCGGCTACAATGAGCAGTTCTTC. The full variable domain, with the rest looked up from reference TRBV7-3 and TRBJ2-1, is GAGVSQTPSNKVTEKGKYVELRCDPISGHTALYWYRQSLGQGPEFLIYFQGTGAADDSGLPNDRFFAVRPEGSVSTLKIQRTERGDSAVYLCASSLGGGYNEQFFGPGTRLTVL.

Worth noting for this clone: A junction end diverges from the germline sequence, so it may reflect a read error. The chain links TRBV6-2 or TRBV6-3 to TRBJ1-3; D gene ambiguous. The CDR3 contains 13 residues. The germline CDR1 and CDR2 sequences are MNHEY and SVGEGT. The CDR3 protein is CANSYSTGNTIYF. In nucleotides, the CDR3 is TGTGCCAACAGTTACTCGACAGGAAACACCATATATTTT.

This chain joins TRBV7-2 and TRBJ2-1, with D perhaps TRBD2 (6 bases). Germline loops: CDR1 SGHTA, CDR2 FQGNSA. This CDR3 has 12 amino acids. V was clipped by 1 base and J by 14 bases, with 12 bases between them. CDR3 region: CASSLGDFNEFF. The CDR3 nucleotides are TGTGCCAGCAGCTTAGGGGACTTCAACGAGTTCTTC.

This chain uses TRBV20-1 with TRBJ1-3; D not certain. The germline V and J ends were trimmed by 3 bases and 6 bases, with 6 bases remaining between them. Germline-derived CDR1 and CDR2 are DFQATT and SNEGSKA (reference sequence). The CDR3 loop spans 11 amino acids. The CDR3 nucleotides read TGCAGTGCTAGGGACCCAAACACCATATATTTT. This translates into CSARDPNTIYF.

The V call is TRBV7-9, the J call TRBJ2-7, with 12 bases identical to TRBD2. Germline loops: CDR1 SEHNR, CDR2 FQNEAQ (reference sequence). This CDR3 has 15 amino acids. With 5 bases clipped from V and 4 bases from J, the junction kept 6 bases outside the gene matches. The CDR3 nucleotides read TGTGCCAGCAGCCCTTGGACTAGCGGGACGTACGAGCAGTACTTC. Its protein is CASSPWTSGTYEQYF.

This chain connects TRBV4-3 to TRBJ2-7; 10 bases line up with TRBD2. The CDR3 loop spans 17 amino acids. With V trimmed by 0 bases and J by 2 bases, 7 bases remained unmatched. Germline V gene sequence: CDR1 LGHNA, CDR2 YSLEER. CDR3 DNA sequence: TGCGCCAGCAGCCAAGATTGGCTAGCGGGAGCTGCCTACGAGCAGTACTTC. Protein: CASSQDWLAGAAYEQYF.

The table lists this clone with a count of one. V and J are TRBV30 and TRBJ1-3; no reliable D call. CDR3 size: 13 residues. Germline lookup yields CDR1 GTSNPN and CDR2 SVGIG (reference sequence). The V end lost 2 bases, the J end lost 0 bases, and 5 bases lay between the germline ends. Written as DNA, the CDR3 is TGTGCCTGGAGTAAGAGCTCTGGAAACACCATATATTTT. Translated: CAWSKSSGNTIYF.

The V and J genes are TRBV24-1 and TRBJ1-4; D remains unclear. V was clipped by 3 bases and J by 3 bases, with 10 bases between them. Looked up from germline, CDR1 is KGHDR and CDR2 is SFDVKD. The length of the CDR3 is 15 residues. CDR3 amino acids: CATSDATKANEKLFF. CDR3 DNA: TGTGCCACCAGTGATGCGACCAAGGCTAATGAAAAACTGTTTTTT.

The V gene is TRBV15, the J gene TRBJ2-4; 7 bases are shared with TRBD2. Germline CDR1 is LNHNV and CDR2 is YYDKDF (reference sequence). V trimming: 0 bases; J trimming: 8 bases; junction bases outside the gene matches: 13. The CDR3 contains 17 residues. The CDR3 region is CATSRDEGPGGGDIQYF. CDR3 coding DNA: TGTGCCACCAGCAGAGATGAGGGCCCTGGGGGAGGGGACATTCAGTACTTC.

In its sample, this clone was seen once. The gene calls are TRBV28 and TRBJ2-2, with 7 bases matching TRBD2. Trimming removed 5 bases from V and 2 bases from J; junction bases left unmatched: 5. Germline-derived CDR1 and CDR2 are MDHEN and SYDVKM. The CDR3 length is 15 residues. The chain's CDR3 is CASSPAGDNTGELFF. The DNA for the CDR3 is TGTGCCAGCAGTCCGGCGGGAGATAACACCGGGGAGCTGTTTTTT.